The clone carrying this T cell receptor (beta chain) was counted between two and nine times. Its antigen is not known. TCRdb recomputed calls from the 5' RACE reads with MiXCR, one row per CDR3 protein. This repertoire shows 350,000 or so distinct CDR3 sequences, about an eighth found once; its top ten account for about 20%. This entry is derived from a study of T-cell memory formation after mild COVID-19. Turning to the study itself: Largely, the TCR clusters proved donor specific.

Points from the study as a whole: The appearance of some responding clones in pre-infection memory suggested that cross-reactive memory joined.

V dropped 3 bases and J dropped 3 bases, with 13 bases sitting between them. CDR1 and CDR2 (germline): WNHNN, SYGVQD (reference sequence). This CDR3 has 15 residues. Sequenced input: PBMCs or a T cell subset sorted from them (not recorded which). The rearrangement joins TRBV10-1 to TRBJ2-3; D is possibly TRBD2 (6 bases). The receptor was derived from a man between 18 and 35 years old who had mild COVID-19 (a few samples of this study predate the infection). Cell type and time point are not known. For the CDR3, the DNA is TGCGCCAGCAGTGATTACCCGGGACTGACAGATACGCAGTATTTT. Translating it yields CASSDYPGLTDTQYF.